This TCR beta chain derives from a study of T cells in Graves' hyperthyroidism and ophthalmopathy. Study-wide results and caveats: In the analysis, a 13 V-J model separated ophthalmopathy from stable hyperthyroidism. Ophthalmopathy got predicted by the model a median around 6.6 months before its onset.

Germline-derived CDR1 and CDR2 are LGHDT and YNNKEL (reference sequence). V lost 0 bases and J 6 bases, leaving 17 bases between the germline ends. CDR3 length equals 16 residues. Patients between 18 and 65 years old had hyperthyroidism, newly diagnosed and lasting under 2 months. This sample holds PBMCs from less than 13 ml fresh peripheral blood. This clonotype was detected many times. Antigen specificity is unknown. Researchers took RNA transcripts and amplified the TCR beta CDR3 regions from them. An initial round of RT-PCR targeting the TCR CDR3 relied on the HTBI primer set. TCRdb reprocessed the multiplex PCR reads via MiXCR and lists one record per CDR3 protein. The profile shows around 300,000 distinct CDR3 sequences, 10% to 15% of them singletons.

Input material: blood. The V call is TRBV3-1, the J call TRBJ1-2, with D hard to call. The sequence was obtained from a young woman with Graves' hyperthyroidism that later progressed to Graves' ophthalmopathy. The CDR3 nucleotides read TGTGCCAGCAGCCAAGAGACGGAAAGGCGCGTACATGGCTACACCTTC. It specifies CASSQETERRVHGYTF.